This TCR beta chain was found in a study of cytomegalovirus exposure and HLA in healthy donors. General study points: Because they were indistinguishable, some V segments, including TRBV6-2 and TRBV6-3, were excluded. The authors later linked a missense DCLRE1C variant to TCR beta V- and J-gene trimming. Later examination showed HLA-associated TCR beta chains had greater clonal expansion than equally common others.

Primers included in the PCR were 60 Vbeta and 13 Jbeta primers. Measured with immunoSEQ multiplex PCR; TCRdb has only the in-frame clones, and not every one. The repertoire holds around 180,000 clones, with over 70% as singletons. With regard to this clone: Its antigen is still unknown.

The germline gives CDR1 MNHEY, CDR2 SVGAGI. The V and J ends lost 7 bases and 2 bases respectively, with 7 bases between them. This CDR3 is 12 amino acids long. Sequencing input: PBMCs. The rearrangement uses TRBV6-5 and TRBJ2-3; tentatively, D is TRBD1 (5 bases). The sequence was collected from a man in his thirties or forties in good health and CMV-seropositive. CDR3 nucleotide sequence: TGTGCCAGCAAGGACACCACAGATACGCAGTATTTT. Translated, it gives CASKDTTDTQYF.